The subject of this entry is one T cell receptor beta chain. TCRdb keeps only in-frame clones here, not all; method: immunoSEQ multiplex PCR. The table lists about 230,000 clones, approximately 80% of them singletons. This sample is part of a study of blood T cell repertoires in COVID-19. With 2 bases clipped from V and 6 bases from J, the junction kept 7 bases outside the gene matches. The CDR3 consists of 16 residues. Germline V lookup: CDR1 SGHNT, CDR2 YYREEE (reference sequence). The TCR comes from a man in his forties or fifties who had recovered from COVID-19. The sample was peripheral blood. The chain is built from TRBV5-4 and TRBJ2-2; 10 bases are shared with TRBD2. The CDR3 DNA is TGTGCCAGCAGCTTCCTAAGCGGGAGGGCCCCCGGGGAGCTGTTTTTT. It codes for CASSFLSGRAPGELFF.